This entry is about one TCR beta chain. The sample comes from a study of blood T cell repertoires in COVID-19. Whole-study context: The study drew acute and convalescent COVID-19 samples from the United States, Italy and Spain. The analysed material was cDNA or gDNA that came from T cells, B-cell-depleted T cells, or PBMCs.

The V gene end was trimmed by 1 base and the J gene end by 8 bases; junction bases not matched to a gene: 9. Germline-derived CDR1 and CDR2 are SGHTA and FQGNSA. This CDR3 has 17 residues. Sequencing used immunoSEQ multiplex PCR; TCRdb keeps in-frame clones, though not all of them. Here the sample spans just under 60,000 clones, more than 60% being singletons. The TCR sequence derives from a human donor in a cohort sampled during active COVID-19. V is TRBV7-2 and J is TRBJ2-1; 12 nucleotides match TRBD2. Sample: peripheral blood. CDR3 coding DNA: TGTGCCAGCAGCTTAGGCGTACTAGCGGGAGGTGGGTATGAGCAGTTCTTC. Its translation is CASSLGVLAGGGYEQFF.